The rows below give T cell receptor beta chains drawn from one sample of a study of blood T cell repertoires in COVID-19. Produced via immunoSEQ multiplex PCR; TCRdb's table is partial and in-frame only. Of hundreds of thousands of clones listed, roughly 87% are singletons. Sequencing was performed on peripheral blood. The receptors originated from a man in his late teens or twenties with active or convalescent COVID-19. The CDR3 runs from the conserved cysteine through the conserved F or W. D genes are given only for firm matches. Where a row states a size, it is once, few, many or the class of an expanded clone; other rows omit it.

V,size,D,J,DNA,CDR3
TRBV19,.,.,TRBJ1-1,TGTGCCAGTAGTATGTCCAGGGGCACTGAAGCTTTCTTT,CASSMSRGTEAFF
TRBV2,.,TRBD1,TRBJ1-5,TGTGCCAGCAGCGCACTTATAGGGGGACAGGAAAATCAGCCCCAGCATTTT,CASSALIGGQENQPQHF
TRBV19,.,.,TRBJ1-2,TGTGCCAGTAGTAGGGGGGTGAATAGTGGCTACACCTTC,CASSRGVNSGYTF
TRBV2,.,TRBD2,TRBJ2-5,TGTGCCAGCAGTGTTGAACTAGCGGGAGGAAGGAGTCAAGAGACCCAGTACTTC,CASSVELAGGRSQETQYF
TRBV19,.,.,TRBJ1-5,TGTGCCAGTAGCGAGGGGGTGTATAGCAATCAGCCCCAGCATTTT,CASSEGVYSNQPQHF
TRBV5-4,.,TRBD2,TRBJ2-3,TGTGCCAGCAGCTTGTGGGGGAGGGGCGGCACAGATACGCAGTATTTT,CASSLWGRGGTDTQYF
TRBV11-2,once,.,TRBJ1-2,TGTGCCAGCAGCTTAGATGTCCGGACAACTAACTATGGCTACACCTTC,CASSLDVRTTNYGYTF
TRBV15,.,.,TRBJ1-1,TGTGCCACCAGCAGAGACGTCTCCACTGAAGCTTTCTTT,CATSRDVSTEAFF
TRBV10-3,once,TRBD2,TRBJ2-3,TGTGCCATCAGCGGTACTAGCGGGAGCACAGATACGCAGTATTTT,CAISGTSGSTDTQYF
TRBV11-1,.,TRBD1,TRBJ2-3,TGTGCCAGCAGCCCCAGACAGGGGGCGACAGATACGCAGTATTTT,CASSPRQGATDTQYF
TRBV10-1,.,TRBD1,TRBJ1-5,TGCGCCAGCAGTGTACTAGGACAGGGAAATCAGCCCCAGCATTTT,CASSVLGQGNQPQHF
TRBV29-1,.,.,TRBJ2-7,TGCAGCGCCCTAGGGGGGGACTGGGCTTACGAGCAGTACTTC,CSALGGDWAYEQYF
TRBV28,.,TRBD1,TRBJ2-1,TGTGCCAGCAGTTTATTAGGGGACAGGGGCTCCTACAATGAGCAGTTCTTC,CASSLLGDRGSYNEQFF
TRBV6-1,.,.,TRBJ2-5,TGTGCCAGCAGCTACAGCGGAGAGGGAAAGACCCAGTACTTC,CASSYSGEGKTQYF
TRBV7-6,.,.,TRBJ1-5,TGTGCCAGCAGCTTGGGAGGGAAATATAGCAATCAGCCCCAGCATTTT,CASSLGGKYSNQPQHF
TRBV7-8,few,TRBD2,TRBJ2-7,TGTGCCAGCAGCTTAGGAATACGGGAGGCCCGAGTGGAGCAGTACTTC,CASSLGIREARVEQYF
TRBV14,.,.,TRBJ1-2,TGTGCCAGCAGCCCCCCCGGCGGGGGGTACAACTATGGCTACACCTTC,CASSPPGGGYNYGYTF